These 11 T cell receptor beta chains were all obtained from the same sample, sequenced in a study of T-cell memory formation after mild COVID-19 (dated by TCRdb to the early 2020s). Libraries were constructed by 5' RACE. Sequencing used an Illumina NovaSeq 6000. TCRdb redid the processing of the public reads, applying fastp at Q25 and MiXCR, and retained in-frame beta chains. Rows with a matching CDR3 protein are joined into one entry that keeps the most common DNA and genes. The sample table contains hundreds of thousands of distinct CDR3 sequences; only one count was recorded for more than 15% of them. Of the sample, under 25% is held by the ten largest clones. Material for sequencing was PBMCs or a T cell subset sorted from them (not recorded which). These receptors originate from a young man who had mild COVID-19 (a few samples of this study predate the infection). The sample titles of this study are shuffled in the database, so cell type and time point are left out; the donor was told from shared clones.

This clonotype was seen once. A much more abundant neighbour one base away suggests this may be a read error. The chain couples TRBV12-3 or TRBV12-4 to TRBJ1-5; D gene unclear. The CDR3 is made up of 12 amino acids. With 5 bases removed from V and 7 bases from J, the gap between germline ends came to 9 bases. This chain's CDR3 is CASSPHGQPQHF. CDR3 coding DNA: TGTGCCAGCAGTCCCCACGGGCAGCCCCAGCATTTT.

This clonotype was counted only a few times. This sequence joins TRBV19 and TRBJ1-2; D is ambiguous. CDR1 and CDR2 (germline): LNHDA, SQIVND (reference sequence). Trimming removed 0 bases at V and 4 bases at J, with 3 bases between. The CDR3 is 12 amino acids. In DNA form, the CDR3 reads TGTGCCAGTAGTATAGACACCTATGGCTACACCTTC. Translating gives CASSIDTYGYTF. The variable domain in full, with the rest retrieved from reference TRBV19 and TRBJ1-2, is DGGITQSPKYLFRKEGQNVTLSCEQNLNHDAMYWYRQDPGQGLRLIYYSQIVNDFQKGDIAEGYSVSREKKESFPLTVTSAQKNPTAFYLCASSIDTYGYTFGSGTRLTVV.

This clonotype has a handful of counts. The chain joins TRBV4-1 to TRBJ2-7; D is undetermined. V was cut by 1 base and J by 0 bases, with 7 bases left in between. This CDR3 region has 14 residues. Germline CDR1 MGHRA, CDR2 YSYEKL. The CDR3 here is CASSQGQDSYEQYF. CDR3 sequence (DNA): TGCGCCAGCAGCCAAGGTCAGGACTCCTACGAGCAGTACTTC.

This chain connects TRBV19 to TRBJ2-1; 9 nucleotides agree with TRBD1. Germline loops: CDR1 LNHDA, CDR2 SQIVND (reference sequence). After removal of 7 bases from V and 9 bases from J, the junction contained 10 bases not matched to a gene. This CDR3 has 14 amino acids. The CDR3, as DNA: TGTGCCAGTACTACCGGGACAGGGTTTGGTGAGCAGTTCTTC. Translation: CASTTGTGFGEQFF.

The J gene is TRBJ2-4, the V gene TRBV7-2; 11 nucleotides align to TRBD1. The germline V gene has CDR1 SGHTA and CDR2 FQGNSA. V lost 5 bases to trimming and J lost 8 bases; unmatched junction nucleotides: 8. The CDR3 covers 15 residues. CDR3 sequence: CASSGRDRGLHIQYF. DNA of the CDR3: TGTGCCAGCAGCGGCCGGGACAGGGGGTTGCACATTCAGTACTTC.

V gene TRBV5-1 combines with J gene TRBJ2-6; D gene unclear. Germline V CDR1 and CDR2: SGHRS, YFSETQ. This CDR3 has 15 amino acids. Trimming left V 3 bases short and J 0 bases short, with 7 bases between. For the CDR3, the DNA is TGCGCCAGCAGCTCATCGTACTCTGGGGCCAACGTCCTGACTTTC. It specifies CASSSSYSGANVLTF.

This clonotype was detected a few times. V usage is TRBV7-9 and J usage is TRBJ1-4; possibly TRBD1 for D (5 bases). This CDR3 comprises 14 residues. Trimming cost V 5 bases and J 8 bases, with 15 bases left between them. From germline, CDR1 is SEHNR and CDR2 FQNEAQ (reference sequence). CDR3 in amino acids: CASSPGGLGEKLFF. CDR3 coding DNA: TGTGCCAGCAGCCCCGGGGGGTTGGGAGAAAAACTGTTTTTT.

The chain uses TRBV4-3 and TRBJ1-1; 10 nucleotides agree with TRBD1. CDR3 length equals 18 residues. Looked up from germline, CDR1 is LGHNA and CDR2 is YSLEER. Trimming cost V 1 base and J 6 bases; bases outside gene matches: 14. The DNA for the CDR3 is TGCGCCAGCAGCCAAGGGGACATCGTGCCAGACAGGGGGCCTGAAGCTTTCTTT. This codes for CASSQGDIVPDRGPEAFF.

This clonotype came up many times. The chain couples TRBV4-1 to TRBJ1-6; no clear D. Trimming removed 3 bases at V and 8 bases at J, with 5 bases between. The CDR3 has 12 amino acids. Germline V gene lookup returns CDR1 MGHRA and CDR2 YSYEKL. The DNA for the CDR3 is TGCGCCAGCAGCCAGGAGGATTCACCCCTCCACTTT. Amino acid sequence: CASSQEDSPLHF.

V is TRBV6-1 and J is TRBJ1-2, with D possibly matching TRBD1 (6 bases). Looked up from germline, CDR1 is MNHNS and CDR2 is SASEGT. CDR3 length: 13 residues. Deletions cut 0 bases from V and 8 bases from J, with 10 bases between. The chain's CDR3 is CASSEAVGGGYTF. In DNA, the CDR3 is TGTGCCAGCAGTGAAGCGGTAGGGGGAGGCTACACCTTC.

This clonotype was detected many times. The DNA for the CDR3 is TGTGCCAGCAGCCCAAGCTCTGGAAACACCATATATTTT. As protein: CASSPSSGNTIYF. The chain has TRBV7-7 and TRBJ1-3; D remains unclear. This CDR3 comprises 13 residues. V shed 5 bases and J shed 0 bases, with 5 bases lying between them. Germline loops: CDR1 SSHAT, CDR2 FNYEAQ (reference sequence).